This entry describes one TCR beta chain. The antigen is undetermined. This sample is drawn from a study of shared clonotypes between healthy human individuals. Findings of the study overall: Collection of samples was limited to blood; tissue repertoires likely differ.

V was pared by 8 bases and J by 8 bases, with 3 bases of the junction left unmatched. The CDR3 length is 13 residues. Germline CDR1 MNHEY, CDR2 SMNVEV (reference sequence). Each subset's genomic DNA was shared equally among a number of immunoSEQ plates. Some clones are missing from TCRdb's copy, which holds only in-frame ones; the method was immunoSEQ multiplex PCR. Among 2 million to 3 million clones listed, under 95% were seen once. This sequence was found in a man aged 18 to 30 in good health. Some clones in this sample may be carry-over from other donors' samples. Sequencing was carried out using naive CD4+ T cells from PBMCs. Subset in this sample: CD45RA+ positively selected. V gene TRBV27 combines with J gene TRBJ1-4, with 12 bases aligning to TRBD1. The CDR3 DNA follows: TGTGCCAGCTCAGGGACAGGGGGCGAAAAACTGTTTTTT. It codes for CASSGTGGEKLFF. The full variable domain, rest sourced from reference TRBV27 and TRBJ1-4, is EAQVTQNPRYLITVTGKKLTVTCSQNMNHEYMSWYRQDPGLGLRQIYYSMNVEVTDKGDVPEGYKVSRKEKRNFPLILESPSPNQTSLYFCASSGTGGEKLFFGSGTQLSVL.